This TCR beta chain was found in a study of blood T cells in healthy people across ages. General observations from the study: Naive CD4+ cell counts and diversity both ran higher in long-lived than in aged donors.

V lost 1 base and J lost 7, with 8 bases in between. Germline CDR1 reads SGHAT; CDR2 reads FQNNGV. The CDR3 is made up of 13 amino acids. Using a J-beta primer mix together with a sample-barcoded 5' primer, a second PCR was run for roughly 6 to 12 cycles. TCRdb processed the 5' RACE reads anew with MiXCR; each CDR3 protein has one entry. The sample records fewer than 2,000,000 distinct CDR3 sequences, about 35% being singletons. Points on this clonotype: Its target is unknown.

This TCR came from a woman aged 25-40 years in good health. The sequencing sample was made of blood. This chain connects TRBV11-2 to TRBJ2-1; unclear D gene. The CDR3 DNA is TGTGCCAGCAGCTTAGGCCCCGTGAATGAGCAGTTCTTC. It yields the protein CASSLGPVNEQFF.